What follows are 26 T cell receptor beta chains derived from one specimen sequenced in a study of beta chain features in type 1 diabetes. No antigen is known for these receptors. Study outcomes and limitations: A moderate, significant TCRB CDR3 shortening appeared in type 1 diabetes across four CD4+ subsets.

Every isolated RNA sample was fully reverse transcribed, so sequencing captured expressed TCRB transcripts. The data were produced by immunoSEQ multiplex PCR, yet TCRdb's version contains in-frame clones alone and is incomplete. The table has over 600,000 clones, 9.5% to 15% seen once. Sequencing was done on a sample of naive CD4+ T cells from blood. These receptors were obtained from a man aged 25 to 45 with type 1 diabetes.

The chain is built from TRBV4-3 and TRBJ2-1; no clear D gene. From germline, CDR1 is LGHNA and CDR2 YSLEER. V gave up 4 bases and J gave up 6 bases, with 10 bases separating them. This CDR3 has 13 residues. The CDR3 sequence is CASSLTTGNEQFF. In DNA form, the CDR3 reads TGCGCCAGCAGCCTAACGACTGGCAATGAGCAGTTCTTC.

The chain recombines TRBV7-9 with TRBJ2-3, with no clear D. Germline V gives CDR1 SEHNR, CDR2 FQNEAQ (reference sequence). The V end was cut by 1 base, the J end by 5 bases, with 7 bases between. This CDR3 is built from 13 residues. CDR3 sequence (DNA): TGTGCCAGCAGCTTAGGAGTAGGAGATACGCAGTATTTT. Encoded protein: CASSLGVGDTQYF.

The gene calls are TRBV5-1 and TRBJ1-2, with D unclear. The germline CDR1 and CDR2 sequences are SGHRS and YFSETQ. This CDR3 has 11 amino acids. The germline V and J ends were trimmed by 7 bases and 0 bases, with 4 bases remaining between them. DNA of the CDR3: TGCGCCAGCGCGTCTAACTATGGCTACACCTTC. This encodes CASASNYGYTF.

The table lists this clone with a few counts. The V call is TRBV6-1, the J call TRBJ1-4; D remains ambiguous. This CDR3 has 12 amino acids. CDR1 MNHNS and CDR2 SASEGT come from the germline V gene. Trimming pared 6 bases from V and 2 bases from J, leaving 4 bases between. Here the CDR3 DNA reads TGTGCCAGCAGGGCTACTAATGAAAAACTGTTTTTT. Amino acid sequence: CASRATNEKLFF.

The CDR3 sequence is CASTKDRGNTGELFF. The DNA for the CDR3 is TGTGCCAGCACCAAGGACAGGGGGAACACCGGGGAGCTGTTTTTT. The chain carries TRBV27 and TRBJ2-2, with TRBD1 matching 9 bases. Germline trimming cut 7 bases from V and 1 base from J; bases unmatched to any gene: 4. CDR1 is MNHEY, CDR2 SMNVEV, per germline (reference sequence). This CDR3 is 15 amino acids long.

The chain joins TRBV18 to TRBJ2-5; no clear D gene. This CDR3 is 11 amino acids long. The V gene's germline CDR1 is KGHSH and CDR2 LQKENI. Trimming shortened V by 5 bases and J by 4 bases, and 5 bases separated the two germline ends. DNA of the CDR3: TGTGCCAGCTCATCGAGAGAGACCCAGTACTTC. Its protein is CASSSRETQYF.

This clone has more than one count but fewer than ten. J is TRBJ1-2 and V is TRBV5-1; D unresolved. The CDR3 spans 14 residues. V gave up 3 bases and J gave up 0 bases, with 9 bases separating them. Germline CDR1 and CDR2: SGHRS and YFSETQ. DNA of the CDR3: TGCGCCAGCAGCTCCACAGTTTCTAACTATGGCTACACCTTC. Encoded protein: CASSSTVSNYGYTF.

This chain connects TRBV7-9 to TRBJ2-7; D ambiguous. The CDR3 length is 14 residues. Between the trimmed V and J ends, which lost 4 bases and 4 bases, there was a span of 14 bases. Germline CDR1 is SEHNR and CDR2 is FQNEAQ (reference sequence). The CDR3 sequence is CASSSPVGQYEQYF. The CDR3 DNA reads TGTGCCAGCAGCTCCCCAGTCGGGCAGTACGAGCAGTACTTC.

CDR3 DNA sequence: TGTGCCAGCAGCCAAGCTAACACAGGGGTCGGCTACACCTTC. Protein product: CASSQANTGVGYTF. The chain combines TRBV14 with TRBJ1-2; 7 bases agree with TRBD1. Looked up from germline, CDR1 is SGHDN and CDR2 is FVKESK. This CDR3 comprises 14 residues. Trimming cost V 1 base and J 8 bases; bases outside gene matches: 7.

V gene TRBV10-3 combines with J gene TRBJ1-4; 8 positions match TRBD1. After removal of 8 bases from V and 3 bases from J, the junction contained 2 bases not matched to a gene. Germline values: CDR1 ENHRY, CDR2 SYGVKD. CDR3 length: 13 residues. The CDR3 sequence is CAIGQGPNEKLFF. The CDR3 nucleotides read TGTGCCATCGGACAGGGCCCTAATGAAAAACTGTTTTTT.

There are a few counts of this clone. The V call is TRBV18, the J call TRBJ1-3; D gene uncertain. With 2 bases removed from V and 0 bases from J, the gap between germline ends came to 5 bases. The CDR3 has 14 amino acids. Germline CDR1 reads KGHSH; CDR2 reads LQKENI. The CDR3 nucleotides read TGTGCCAGCTCACCAGGCAACTCTGGAAACACCATATATTTT. Translation gives CASSPGNSGNTIYF.

The chain joins TRBV6-5 to TRBJ1-5; 7 bases map to TRBD1. V was clipped by 6 bases and J by 7 bases; unmatched bases: 6. Germline CDR1 MNHEY, CDR2 SVGAGI. This CDR3 contains 13 residues. The CDR3 region has the DNA TGTGCCAGCAGCCTAGACAGGGACCAGCCCCAGCATTTT. This gives the protein CASSLDRDQPQHF.

The chain combines TRBV2 with TRBJ2-3; a possible D gene is TRBD1 (6 bases). V shed 4 bases and J shed 0 bases, with 11 bases lying between them. Looked up from germline, CDR1 is SNHLY and CDR2 is FYNNEI. This CDR3 has 15 residues. DNA for the CDR3: TGTGCCAGCAGTGCGGACAGCCCTAGCACAGATACGCAGTATTTT. Translated, it gives CASSADSPSTDTQYF.

The V gene is TRBV4-3, the J gene TRBJ2-1; 11 nucleotides agree with TRBD2. The CDR3 sequence is 16 residues long. Germline values: CDR1 LGHNA, CDR2 YSLEER. V shed 2 bases and J 8 bases; nucleotides not matched to a gene: 8. The CDR3 loop is CASSQSSGGLIDEQFF. CDR3 bases: TGCGCCAGCAGCCAATCTAGCGGGGGGCTGATAGATGAGCAGTTCTTC.

This clone appeared a few times. J is TRBJ2-2 and V is TRBV18; weak D call: TRBD1 (6 bases). This CDR3 is 17 amino acids long. Deletions cut 0 bases from V and 0 bases from J, with 11 bases between. CDR1 and CDR2 (germline): KGHSH, LQKENI. CDR3 sequence: CASSPPQGHTNTGELFF. The CDR3 nucleotides read TGTGCCAGCTCACCACCCCAGGGACACACGAACACCGGGGAGCTGTTTTTT. The variable domain in full, completed from reference TRBV18 and TRBJ2-2, reads NAGVMQNPRHLVRRRGQEARLRCSPMKGHSHVYWYRQLPEEGLKFMVYLQKENIIDESGMPKERFSAEFPKEGPSILRIQQVVRGDSAAYFCASSPPQGHTNTGELFFGEGSRLTVL.

The chain joins TRBV9 to TRBJ2-3, with D maybe TRBD1 (6 bases). Germline-derived CDR1 and CDR2 are SGDLS and YYNGEE. Trimming took off 5 bases at V and 0 bases at J, with 10 bases between the two ends. This CDR3 is built from 14 residues. CDR3 coding DNA: TGTGCCAGCAGGCCAGGGGTTAGCACAGATACGCAGTATTTT. It codes for CASRPGVSTDTQYF.

This clone has a handful of counts. The chain links TRBV7-9 to TRBJ1-5, with 8 bases fitting TRBD1. Germline CDR1 SEHNR, CDR2 FQNEAQ (reference sequence). Trimming removed 2 bases from V and 4 bases from J; junction bases left unmatched: 10. CDR3 length: 17 amino acids. Written as DNA, the CDR3 is TGTGCCAGCAGCTTAACCAAAGGACAGGGCGGGAATCAGCCCCAGCATTTT. Translating gives CASSLTKGQGGNQPQHF.

The J gene is TRBJ1-2, the V gene TRBV27, with D tentatively TRBD1 (5 bases). This CDR3 comprises 15 residues. Trimming pared 6 bases from V and 0 bases from J, leaving 14 bases between. CDR1 is MNHEY and CDR2 is SMNVEV in the germline V gene (reference sequence). The CDR3, as DNA: TGTGCCAGCAGCCCGACAGTTGACCCTAACTATGGCTACACCTTC. Protein: CASSPTVDPNYGYTF.

V is TRBV5-6 and J is TRBJ2-2; D unclear. V was clipped by 4 bases and J by 5 bases, with 9 bases between them. CDR1 SGHDT and CDR2 YYEEEE come from the germline V gene. CDR3 length: 13 residues. CDR3 protein: CASSPAVTGELFF. The CDR3 nucleotides read TGTGCCAGCAGCCCCGCAGTGACCGGGGAGCTGTTTTTT.

V is TRBV19 and J is TRBJ2-6; D remains ambiguous. The CDR3 loop spans 15 amino acids. V shed 5 bases and J shed 1 base, with 9 bases lying between them. CDR1 and CDR2 from the germline V gene are LNHDA and SQIVND (reference sequence). CDR3 bases: TGTGCCAGTAGTCCTAGGGTGTCTGGGGCCAACGTCCTGACTTTC. It codes for CASSPRVSGANVLTF. The entire variable domain, with the rest obtained from reference TRBV19 and TRBJ2-6, is as follows: DGGITQSPKYLFRKEGQNVTLSCEQNLNHDAMYWYRQDPGQGLRLIYYSQIVNDFQKGDIAEGYSVSREKKESFPLTVTSAQKNPTAFYLCASSPRVSGANVLTFGAGSRLTVL.

The rearrangement joins TRBV9 to TRBJ2-5, with D uncertain. The ends were cut back, 0 bases at V and 1 base at J, with 7 bases in the middle. This CDR3 is built from 14 residues. From germline, CDR1 is SGDLS and CDR2 YYNGEE. CDR3 protein: CASSVGPTQETQYF. The CDR3 DNA reads TGTGCCAGCAGCGTAGGTCCTACCCAAGAGACCCAGTACTTC.

This clone was counted a few times. V is TRBV7-7 and J is TRBJ2-1; tentatively, D is TRBD1 or TRBD2 (5 bases each). The germline V gene encodes CDR1 SSHAT and CDR2 FNYEAQ (reference sequence). The germline V and J ends were trimmed by 5 bases and 0 bases, with 11 bases remaining between them. This CDR3 is built from 15 residues. The CDR3 reads CASSRGAGSYNEQFF. Here the CDR3 DNA reads TGTGCCAGCAGCCGAGGGGCGGGCTCCTACAATGAGCAGTTCTTC.

In its sample, this clone was seen a few times. This chain connects TRBV14 to TRBJ2-6; 7 positions match TRBD1. Germline V gene data show CDR1 as SGHDN and CDR2 as FVKESK. V shed 0 bases, J shed 0 bases, and the junction held 5 bases outside the gene matches. The CDR3 runs 18 residues. CDR3 sequence reads: CASSQDRDRYSGANVLTF. The CDR3 DNA sequence: TGTGCCAGCAGCCAAGATCGGGACAGATACTCTGGGGCCAACGTCCTGACTTTC.

Worth noting for this clone: Within the sample, other DNA sequences also encode this same CDR3. V usage is TRBV6-5 and J usage is TRBJ2-7, with D possibly matching TRBD1 (5 bases). The germline CDR1 and CDR2 sequences are MNHEY and SVGAGI. Trimming took 6 bases from V and 4 from J, leaving 10 bases between them. The CDR3 sequence is 12 residues long. CDR3 region: CASSSDSYEQYF. The CDR3 DNA is TGTGCCAGCAGCAGCGACAGTTACGAGCAGTACTTC.

This clone appeared a few times. This sequence joins TRBV10-3 and TRBJ1-6, with TRBD1 identical over 8 bases. The CDR3 sequence is 14 residues long. V lost 5 bases and J lost 8; bases outside the gene matches: 5. From germline, CDR1 is ENHRY and CDR2 SYGVKD. In nucleotides, the CDR3 is TGTGCCATCAGTACGCAGGGGGCCGATTCACCCCTCCACTTT. It translates to CAISTQGADSPLHF.

This clone was seen a handful of times. The V call is TRBV9, the J call TRBJ2-1, with D perhaps TRBD2 (5 bases). Germline V gives CDR1 SGDLS, CDR2 YYNGEE. The CDR3 has 15 amino acids. V was pared by 4 bases and J by 8 bases, with 19 bases between. This CDR3 is CASSTRGSFSDEQFF. The CDR3, as DNA: TGTGCCAGCAGCACCCGGGGTAGTTTTTCGGATGAGCAGTTCTTC.